This T cell receptor (beta chain) derives from a study of T cell changes during pregnancy in multiple sclerosis. Data came from immunoSEQ multiplex PCR; TCRdb stores just in-frame clones and leaves some out. In the table there are 45,000 to 50,000 clones, 92% of which are singletons. The CDR3 covers 15 residues. Germline CDR1 is LNHNV and CDR2 is YYDKDF (reference sequence). The ends were cut back, 5 bases at V and 9 bases at J, with 20 bases in the middle. J is TRBJ1-5 and V is TRBV15; D perhaps matches TRBD1 (5 bases). Material: CD4+ T cells from peripheral blood mononuclear cells, obtained in the second trimester of pregnancy. The TCR comes from a female donor in good health, enrolled as a control in a pregnancy study. The CDR3 coding sequence is TGTGCCACCAGCTCCCGGGCCGAACGAAGGGGGCCCCAGCATTTT. It specifies CATSSRAERRGPQHF.